The entry below gives a single T cell receptor (beta chain) sequence along with its context. The antigen is unknown. Clones were sequenced by immunoSEQ multiplex PCR, and TCRdb holds only the in-frame ones, with some missing. The sample includes around 70,000 clones, roughly 94% of them seen just once. Thymic samples were excised during corrective heart operations. The sample is drawn from a study of human thymus T cells. Study-wide findings and caveats: Reports from related research described highly overlapping thymic repertoires among unrelated individuals.

V gave up 6 bases and J gave up 3 bases, with 11 bases separating them. The CDR3 runs 13 residues. CDR1 and CDR2 from the germline V gene are MNHEY and SVGAGI. The genes are TRBV6-5 and TRBJ1-1; D might be TRBD1 (5 bases). This receptor was obtained from a girl under three years old with a congenital heart defect but otherwise immunologically healthy. Sequencing was carried out using thymus tissue. The CDR3 nucleotides read TGTGCCAGCAGACAGGTCGGGGACACTGAAGCTTTCTTT. Translated: CASRQVGDTEAFF.